The 11 T cell receptor beta chains below were found in one sample sequenced in a study of molecular identifiers for immune sequencing clone quantification. TCRdb processed the PCR reads anew with MiXCR; each CDR3 protein has one entry. This sample yields just under 650,000 distinct CDR3 sequences, of which less than 20% are seen a single time; 0.7% to 1% belongs to the top ten. The specimen sequenced was naive CD8+ T cells from blood, with Jurkat cell RNA spiked in. Subset specified: FACS-sorted CD8+CD4-CCR7+CD45RA+ naive T cells. The receptor source for this set is a human donor in good health. Some libraries in this study had Jurkat cell RNA spiked in.

The chain uses TRBV20-1 and TRBJ2-5; D ambiguous. The V end lost 3 bases, the J end lost 6 bases, and 11 bases lay between the germline ends. Germline-derived CDR1 and CDR2 are DFQATT and SNEGSKA (reference sequence). The CDR3 spans 12 residues. The CDR3 DNA reads as TGCAGTGCTAGTGCGAGTTTCCAGACCCAGTACTTC. Protein product: CSASASFQTQYF.

In its sample, this clonotype was seen many times. The rearrangement links TRBV20-1 to TRBJ2-3, with D maybe TRBD2 (5 bases). V was shortened by 5 bases and J by 3 bases, with 15 bases between the two germline ends. Germline CDR1 DFQATT, CDR2 SNEGSKA (reference sequence). The CDR3 totals 14 residues. The CDR3 DNA follows: TGCAGTGCTGTGGCCCGGGGTATGACAGATACGCAGTATTTT. It yields the protein CSAVARGMTDTQYF.

With regard to this clonotype: A read error may be the cause here, since a much bigger clone is one base away. The chain carries TRBV5-6 and TRBJ2-7, with D perhaps assigned TRBD1 or TRBD2 (5 bases each). Germline assignment: CDR1 SGHDT and CDR2 YYEEEE. This CDR3 is 13 amino acids long. As DNA, the CDR3 is TGTGCCAGCAGCCCTGTGGGGGTGCGTGAGCAGTGCTTC. Encoded protein: CASSPVGVREQCF.

V usage is TRBV20-1 and J usage is TRBJ2-1; 13 bases line up with TRBD2. Germline trimming cut 1 base from V and 6 bases from J; bases unmatched to any gene: 9. The CDR3 length is 17 residues. Germline V gives CDR1 DFQATT, CDR2 SNEGSKA (reference sequence). The CDR3: CSARGTSGRAGANEQFF. In DNA form, the CDR3 reads TGCAGTGCTAGAGGCACTAGCGGGAGGGCGGGGGCCAATGAGCAGTTCTTC.

This clonotype was seen ten or more times. This rearrangement joins TRBV5-1 to TRBJ2-5; D perhaps matches TRBD2 (5 bases). The length of the CDR3 is 14 residues. V was shortened by 1 base and J by 3 bases, with 10 bases between the two germline ends. Germline CDR1 SGHRS, CDR2 YFSETQ. CDR3 residues: CASSLSDLEETQYF. The CDR3 nucleotides are TGCGCCAGCAGCTTGTCGGACTTAGAAGAGACCCAGTACTTC. Based on the CDR3 plus reference TRBV5-1 and TRBJ2-5, the full variable domain is KAGVTQTPRYLIKTRGQQVTLSCSPISGHRSVSWYQQTPGQGLQFLFEYFSETQRNKGNFPGRFSGRQFSNSRSEMNVSTLELGDSALYLCASSLSDLEETQYFGPGTRLLVL.

A note on this clonotype: It may be a read error: a sequence one base away is much more abundant. V usage is TRBV7-6 and J usage is TRBJ2-3; D gene unclear. The germline V gene encodes CDR1 SGHVS and CDR2 FNYEAQ. V lost 4 bases to trimming and J lost 0 bases, with 11 bases between them. This CDR3 region has 15 residues. The CDR3 sequence is CASSSPGWSTDTQYF. In nucleotides, the CDR3 is TGTGCCAGCAGCTCCCCGGGCTGGAGCACAGATACGCAGTATTTT.

This clonotype has ten or more counts. The CDR3 region has the DNA TGCGCCAGCAGCCAAGTTAAGGGCGTAGAGCAGTACTTC. This translates into CASSQVKGVEQYF. V is TRBV4-1 and J is TRBJ2-7; D is undetermined. The V and J ends lost 1 base and 7 bases respectively, with 11 bases between them. CDR1 MGHRA and CDR2 YSYEKL come from the germline V gene. The CDR3 contains 13 residues.

This clonotype was recorded a few times. This may arise from a read error, as a much more abundant clone is one base away. The genes are TRBV20-1 and TRBJ2-3; 7 bases line up with TRBD1. Germline V CDR1 and CDR2: DFQATT, SNEGSKA (reference sequence). The CDR3 sequence is 14 residues long. DNA of the CDR3: TGCAGTGCTAGAGATACCCAGGGGACAGATACGCGGTATTTT. Protein sequence: CSARDTQGTDTRYF.

Comments on this clonotype: This may come from a read error, since a much larger clone is one base off. The chain is built from TRBV6-5 and TRBJ1-2; D call uncertain. This CDR3 is built from 13 residues. Germline CDR1 and CDR2: MNHEY and SVGAGI. The CDR3 DNA follows: TGTGCCAGCAGTTACGGTAGTGGTACTGGCCACACCTTC. This gives the protein CASSYGSGTGHTF.

As for this clonotype: Given a much more abundant clone one base away, this may be a read error. The V gene is TRBV7-9, the J gene TRBJ2-3, with D perhaps assigned TRBD1 or TRBD2 (5 bases each). CDR3 length: 15 residues. The germline gives CDR1 SEHNR, CDR2 FQNEAQ (reference sequence). The CDR3 DNA reads as TGTGCCAGCAGCTTAGTCGTGGGGACCACAGATACGCAGTGTTTT. Its protein is CASSLVVGTTDTQCF.

This clonotype was detected many times. CDR3 protein: CASSLDPSGRLYEQFF. In DNA, the CDR3 is TGTGCCAGCAGCTTAGATCCTAGCGGGAGGCTATATGAGCAGTTCTTC. V is TRBV11-2 and J is TRBJ2-1; the match to TRBD2 covers 11 bases. Germline loops: CDR1 SGHAT, CDR2 FQNNGV. This CDR3 has 16 residues. V was pared by 0 bases and J by 8 bases, with 6 bases of the junction left unmatched.